This TCR beta chain derives from a study of neoadjuvant nivolumab and ipilimumab in lung cancer. Overall study findings and caveats: Blood richness before therapy tracked richness in tumors resected after neoadjuvant therapy. A small number of samples were TCR sequenced. Resected tumors had greater TCR richness and clonality than uninvolved lung.

A few counts support this clone. No antigen is known for it. The data were produced by immunoSEQ multiplex PCR, yet TCRdb's version contains in-frame clones alone and is incomplete. The sample shows some 13,000 clones, 65% to 75% of them seen only once. The sample was peripheral blood, taken after neoadjuvant nivolumab, alone or with ipilimumab, at or shortly before surgery. The TCR sequence derives from an adult with non-small cell lung cancer.

CDR3 region: CASSPKSPGTEAFF. As DNA, the CDR3 is TGCGCCAGCAGCCCAAAAAGTCCCGGGACGGAAGCTTTCTTT. This chain joins TRBV4-1 and TRBJ1-1; D possibly corresponds to TRBD1 (5 bases). There are 14 residues in the CDR3. Germline-derived CDR1 and CDR2 are MGHRA and YSYEKL. V shed 4 bases and J shed 8 bases, with 17 bases lying between them.